This T cell receptor beta chain is from a study of T cell responses to AZD1222 COVID-19 vaccine. Here immunoSEQ multiplex PCR was the method, and the copy in TCRdb shows in-frame clones only, minus some. The sample comprises some 64,000 clones, 84% of which are singletons, and about 7% rests with the top ten. V lost 5 bases and J lost 3, with 11 bases in between. The germline V gene encodes CDR1 SNHLY and CDR2 FYNNEI. The CDR3 loop spans 13 amino acids. Material: peripheral blood, obtained on day 0 of AZD1222 vaccination. V usage is TRBV2 and J usage is TRBJ2-7; D unresolved. The receptor comes from an adult in good health. The CDR3 here is CASSRGTYYEQYF. The CDR3 DNA follows: TGTGCCAGCAGTCGAGGCACGTACTACGAGCAGTACTTC.